The clone carrying this TCR beta chain was counted at least ten times. Its target is unknown. Investigators prepared the TCR beta libraries by applying iRepertoire HTBI primers and Arm-PCR of CDR3 regions. TCRdb re-analysed the multiplex PCR reads in MiXCR, keeping a single row per CDR3 protein. The sample yields under 300,000 distinct CDR3 sequences, about 20% seen once. The record originates from a study of regulatory T cells in long-lasting Graves disease. Findings and caveats of the study: Segments TRBV28, TRBJ1-2 and TRBJ2-5 showed preferential usage in persistent disease.

With 2 bases removed from V and 2 bases from J, the gap between germline ends came to 6 bases. The V gene's germline CDR1 is SGHAT and CDR2 FQNNGV. The CDR3 runs 13 residues. Time point here: newly diagnosed GD, antithyroid drugs for less than 3 months. Making the TCR library involved RNA that had been extracted from PBMCs. These same records also appear under a second study, on T cells in Graves' hyperthyroidism and ophthalmopathy.

The material sequenced was peripheral blood mononuclear cells (PBMCs), taken at new diagnosis, from a patient treated with antithyroid drugs. This chain connects TRBV11-2 to TRBJ1-1; D not resolved. The clonotype was recovered from a woman between 25 and 40 years old with Graves disease. For the CDR3, the DNA is TGTGCCAGCAGCTTAATGTCAAACACTGAAGCTTTCTTT. Amino acids: CASSLMSNTEAFF.